This record covers a single T cell receptor beta chain. Germline-derived CDR1 and CDR2 are SGHAT and FQDESV (reference sequence). The CDR3 runs to 18 residues. These data belong to a study of T cells expressing NK-cell markers. TCRdb re-called the 5' RACE reads and catalogs CDR3 proteins one per entry, DNA excluded. The table lists over 150,000 distinct CDR3 sequences, with around 20% in the top ten. The material sequenced was blood T cells: a sorted CD56 or NKG2C T cell subset, CD4+ or CD8+ T cells, or bulk PBMC T cells (not recorded which). V usage is TRBV11-1 and J usage is TRBJ2-2; TCRdb returns TRBD1, unconfirmable since there is no DNA. The receptor was derived from a man aged 18 to 69 in good health. CDR3 residues: CASSLDLWTRDYTGELFF.